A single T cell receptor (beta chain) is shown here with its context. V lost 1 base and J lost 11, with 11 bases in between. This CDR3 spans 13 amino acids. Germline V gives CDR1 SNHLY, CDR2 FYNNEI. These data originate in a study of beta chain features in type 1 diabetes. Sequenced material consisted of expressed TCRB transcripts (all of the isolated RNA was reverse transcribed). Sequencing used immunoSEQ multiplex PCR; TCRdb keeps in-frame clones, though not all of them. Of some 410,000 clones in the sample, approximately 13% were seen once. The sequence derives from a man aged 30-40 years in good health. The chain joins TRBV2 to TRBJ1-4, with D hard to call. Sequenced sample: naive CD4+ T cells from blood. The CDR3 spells CASSEGAYGKLFF. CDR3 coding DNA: TGTGCCAGCAGTGAAGGCGCTTATGGGAAACTGTTTTTT.